The clone carrying this T cell receptor beta chain was picked up one time. V gave up 2 bases and J gave up 5 bases, with 7 bases separating them. This CDR3 spans 13 amino acids. This record belongs to a study of blood T cell repertoires in COVID-19. Study-level information: Whether acute or convalescent, the COVID-19 samples came from the United States, Italy and Spain.

Data came from immunoSEQ multiplex PCR; TCRdb stores just in-frame clones and leaves some out. The data hold fewer than 300,000 clones, with about four fifths observed a single time. This TCR came from a woman aged 45-59 years who had recovered from COVID-19. Material for sequencing was peripheral blood. J is TRBJ2-4 and V is TRBV12-3 or TRBV12-4, with D hard to call. The CDR3 reads CASSLLSENIQYF. As DNA, the CDR3 is TGTGCCAGCAGTTTACTGAGCGAAAACATTCAGTACTTC.